Presented here are 27 T cell receptor beta chains from one specimen sequenced in a study of neoadjuvant anti-PD-1 for oral cavity cancer (dated by TCRdb to the early 2020s). The method was the immunoSEQ multiplex PCR assay. TCRdb re-hosts the immuneACCESS table, in-frame sequences only. Its copies lack some clones; in the studies checked, an unresolved V gene accounts for under half of them, and the cause for the rest is not known. A total of around 60,000 clones appear in this sample, around four fifths of them only once. The ten largest account for 2.6% of the sample. The time point label corresponds to: before neoadjuvant nivolumab. Source: PBMCs, taken before nivolumab (anti-PD-1) treatment. The origin of the receptors is a person between 40 and 80 years old with oral cavity squamous cell carcinoma.

The V call is TRBV19, the J call TRBJ2-7; 8 positions match TRBD2. V lost 7 bases to trimming and J lost 6 bases; unmatched junction nucleotides: 14. The CDR3 covers 15 residues. From germline, CDR1 is LNHDA and CDR2 SQIVND (reference sequence). Written as DNA, the CDR3 is TGTGCCAGTACGGGGGGGACCCCGGGGGTCGGCGAGCAGTACTTC. This sequence encodes CASTGGTPGVGEQYF.

The chain is built from TRBV9 and TRBJ1-2; 11 nucleotides align to TRBD1. Germline V CDR1 and CDR2: SGDLS, YYNGEE. The CDR3 is 14 residues long. V lost 4 bases and J lost 4; bases outside the gene matches: 3. This CDR3 reads CASSRGTGGYGYTF. CDR3 sequence (DNA): TGTGCCAGCAGCCGTGGGACAGGGGGCTATGGCTACACCTTC.

This sequence joins TRBV28 and TRBJ1-2, with unresolved D. Germline CDR1 is MDHEN and CDR2 is SYDVKM. Trimming stripped 1 base from V and 0 bases from J, with 12 bases between. This CDR3 has 16 residues. The CDR3 protein is CASSLFRTGPNYGYTF. Here the CDR3 DNA reads TGTGCCAGCAGTTTATTTCGGACGGGTCCTAACTATGGCTACACCTTC.

This rearrangement joins TRBV11-3 to TRBJ2-2; D is unclear. The V and J ends lost 6 bases and 4 bases respectively, with 12 bases between them. The CDR3 extends over 14 amino acids. The germline V gene encodes CDR1 SGHNT and CDR2 YENEEA. This chain's CDR3 is CASSRGVGTGELFF. The CDR3 nucleotides read TGTGCCAGCAGTCGAGGAGTGGGCACCGGGGAGCTGTTTTTT. The full variable domain, with the rest looked up from reference TRBV11-3 and TRBJ2-2, is EAGVVQSPRYKIIEKKQPVAFWCNPISGHNTLYWYLQNLGQGPELLIRYENEEAVDDSQLPKDRFSAERLKGVDSTLKIQPAELGDSAVYLCASSRGVGTGELFFGEGSRLTVL.

This chain connects TRBV6-1 to TRBJ2-3; tentative D call: TRBD1 (5 bases). CDR3 length: 14 amino acids. V lost 4 bases and J 5 bases, leaving 13 bases between the germline ends. Germline V gives CDR1 MNHNS, CDR2 SASEGT. CDR3 sequence (DNA): TGTGCCAGCAGTGCCGGGTCCCAGGGAGATACGCAGTATTTT. It specifies CASSAGSQGDTQYF.

This chain links TRBV11-2 with TRBJ2-7; 7 bases agree with TRBD1. V lost 0 bases, J lost 4 bases, and 3 bases stayed unmatched. This CDR3 spans 14 amino acids. Germline lookup yields CDR1 SGHAT and CDR2 FQNNGV. CDR3 loop: CASSLEVQGYEQYF. In DNA form, the CDR3 reads TGTGCCAGCAGCTTAGAAGTACAGGGGTACGAGCAGTACTTC.

This clone is a singleton in its sample. The chain is built from TRBV29-1 and TRBJ2-1; maybe TRBD2 (6 bases). CDR1 is SQVTM, CDR2 ANQGSEA, per germline. The V end was cut by 6 bases, the J end by 12 bases, with 12 bases between. The CDR3 runs 10 residues. CDR3 nucleotide sequence: TGCAGCGTAGCCGGGAGTTCGCAGTTCTTC. Translating it yields CSVAGSSQFF.

V usage is TRBV7-2 and J usage is TRBJ2-1; 9 nucleotides align to TRBD2. Germline assignment: CDR1 SGHTA and CDR2 FQGNSA. The J segment lost 8 bases and the V segment lost 5 bases, leaving 10 bases of the junction unmatched. CDR3 length: 15 residues. The CDR3 protein is CASSHRRGGGDEQFF. The CDR3 DNA is TGTGCCAGCAGCCACAGGCGGGGGGGCGGAGATGAGCAGTTCTTC. Looking up the rest from reference TRBV7-2 and TRBJ2-1 gives the full variable domain: GAGVSQSPSNKVTEKGKDVELRCDPISGHTALYWYRQSLGQGLEFLIYFQGNSAPDKSGLPSDRFSAERTGGSVSTLTIQRTQQEDSAVYLCASSHRRGGGDEQFFGPGTRLTVL.

In DNA, the CDR3 is TGTGCCAGTAGTAGGACAGGGGACACCGGGGAGCTGTTTTTT. This encodes CASSRTGDTGELFF. J is TRBJ2-2 and V is TRBV19, with 9 bases that match TRBD1. CDR1 and CDR2 from the germline V gene are LNHDA and SQIVND (reference sequence). The CDR3 length is 14 residues. Trimming at V came to 4 bases and at J to 3 bases, leaving 0 bases not matched to a gene.

The chain joins TRBV11-2 to TRBJ1-2; 7 bases match TRBD1. The CDR3 covers 13 residues. Germline loops: CDR1 SGHAT, CDR2 FQNNGV. The ends lost 4 bases at V and 8 bases at J; junction bases unmatched: 7. CDR3 nucleotide sequence: TGTGCCAGCAGCTCCGACAGGGTTGGGGGCTACACCTTC. It is translated as CASSSDRVGGYTF.

This clone has only one observation. The chain employs TRBV29-1 and TRBJ2-7, with TRBD1 as a possible D gene (6 bases). V was clipped by 4 bases and J by 0 bases, with 7 bases between them. The length of the CDR3 is 12 residues. Germline CDR1 reads SQVTM; CDR2 reads ANQGSEA. The CDR3 is CSVADSSYEQYF. The CDR3 region has the DNA TGCAGCGTTGCGGACAGCTCCTACGAGCAGTACTTC.

This sequence joins TRBV12-5 and TRBJ2-7; 13 bases are a match to TRBD2. The CDR3 runs 16 residues. Germline V CDR1 and CDR2: LGHNT, FRNRAP. V was clipped by 3 bases and J by 7 bases; unmatched bases: 9. The CDR3 region is CASGFQGLAGIGEQYF. CDR3 coding DNA: TGTGCTAGTGGTTTCCAGGGACTAGCGGGGATAGGGGAGCAGTACTTC.

The V call is TRBV7-2, the J call TRBJ2-7; 8 bases are a match to TRBD2. The V segment lost 1 base and the J segment 0 bases; nucleotides outside the gene matches: 5. Germline CDR1 and CDR2: SGHTA and FQGNSA. This CDR3 comprises 16 residues. CDR3 residues: CASSLGAGGRSYEQYF. The DNA of the CDR3 is TGTGCCAGCAGCTTAGGGGCGGGGGGACGCTCCTACGAGCAGTACTTC.

The table lists this clone with a few counts. J is TRBJ1-1 and V is TRBV10-3; perhaps TRBD1 as D (6 bases). This CDR3 contains 15 residues. V lost 0 bases to trimming and J lost 3 bases, with 11 bases between them. The germline V gene has CDR1 ENHRY and CDR2 SYGVKD. In nucleotides, the CDR3 is TGTGCCATCAGTGAGTCGCAGGGGACCGACACTGAAGCTTTCTTT. This sequence encodes CAISESQGTDTEAFF.

CDR3 coding DNA: TGCGCCAGCAGCTTAAGGACAGGGGGAAATCAGCCCCAGCATTTT. This sequence encodes CASSLRTGGNQPQHF. V usage is TRBV5-1 and J usage is TRBJ1-5, with 10 bases identical to TRBD1. This CDR3 spans 15 amino acids. The germline V gene encodes CDR1 SGHRS and CDR2 YFSETQ. V was clipped by 2 bases and J by 4 bases; unmatched bases: 3.

This clone occurred a few times. This chain joins TRBV5-1 and TRBJ2-3, with 10 bases identical to TRBD2. Trimming at V came to 4 bases and at J to 1 base, leaving 3 bases not matched to a gene. CDR3 length: 15 residues. Germline assignment: CDR1 SGHRS and CDR2 YFSETQ. The CDR3 sequence: CASSAGLAGTDTQYF. The CDR3 nucleotides read TGCGCCAGCAGCGCCGGACTAGCGGGCACAGATACGCAGTATTTT.

The chain couples TRBV10-3 to TRBJ1-1, with TRBD1 as a possible D gene (6 bases). This CDR3 is built from 14 residues. V dropped 2 bases and J dropped 2 bases, with 9 bases sitting between them. Germline V gene data show CDR1 as ENHRY and CDR2 as SYGVKD. The CDR3 region has the DNA TGTGCCATCAGTGAGGGACAGACCAACACTGAAGCTTTCTTT. This sequence encodes CAISEGQTNTEAFF.

The chain links TRBV2 to TRBJ2-5, with 9 bases identical to TRBD2. The length of the CDR3 is 13 residues. With V trimmed by 7 bases and J by 5 bases, 5 bases remained unmatched. CDR1 is SNHLY and CDR2 is FYNNEI in the germline V gene. CDR3: CASMAGGQETQYF. The CDR3 bases are TGTGCCAGCATGGCGGGGGGGCAGGAGACCCAGTACTTC. The whole variable domain, filled in from reference TRBV2 and TRBJ2-5, reads EPEVTQTPSHQVTQMGQEVILRCVPISNHLYFYWYRQILGQKVEFLVSFYNNEISEKSEIFDDQFSVERPDGSNFTLKIRSTKLEDSAMYFCASMAGGQETQYFGPGTRLLVL.

The rearrangement links TRBV11-2 to TRBJ1-1; D might be TRBD1 (5 bases). CDR3 length: 14 amino acids. CDR1 is SGHAT, CDR2 FQNNGV, per germline. Trimming shortened V by 6 bases and J by 0 bases, and 11 bases separated the two germline ends. As DNA, the CDR3 is TGTGCCAGCAGGTCTCGCAGGGTGAACACTGAAGCTTTCTTT. Protein: CASRSRRVNTEAFF.

This sequence joins TRBV5-1 and TRBJ2-3; D call uncertain. The germline V and J ends were trimmed by 4 bases and 3 bases, with 15 bases remaining between them. Germline-derived CDR1 and CDR2 are SGHRS and YFSETQ. The CDR3 has 15 amino acids. CDR3 nucleotide sequence: TGCGCCAGCAGCCCCCCAACGATGGGGACAGATACGCAGTATTTT. Protein: CASSPPTMGTDTQYF.

This sequence joins TRBV27 and TRBJ1-2; TRBD1 matches 11 bases. The CDR3 loop spans 15 amino acids. After removal of 8 bases from V and 5 bases from J, the junction contained 10 bases not matched to a gene. Germline V gives CDR1 MNHEY, CDR2 SMNVEV (reference sequence). CDR3 bases: TGTGCCAGCGTGGGCCTCGGACAGGGGGCGTATGGCTACACCTTC. Protein sequence: CASVGLGQGAYGYTF.

The chain recombines TRBV18 with TRBJ1-1; no clear D. Germline V lookup: CDR1 KGHSH, CDR2 LQKENI. V was pared by 1 base and J by 3 bases, with 9 bases between. The CDR3 extends over 14 amino acids. CDR3 in amino acids: CASSPRSGDTEAFF. Here the CDR3 DNA reads TGTGCCAGCTCACCACGCAGCGGTGACACTGAAGCTTTCTTT.

V and J are TRBV11-2 and TRBJ2-1; tentatively, D is TRBD1 (5 bases). Germline CDR1 reads SGHAT; CDR2 reads FQNNGV. Deletions cut 7 bases from V and 8 bases from J, with 12 bases between. The CDR3 spans 12 residues. The CDR3 region has the DNA TGTGCCAGCAATATAGCCAGGGATGAGCAGTTCTTC. Translating gives CASNIARDEQFF.

The rearrangement joins TRBV5-4 to TRBJ1-4, with D tentatively TRBD1 (6 bases). Germline CDR1 SGHNT, CDR2 YYREEE (reference sequence). The CDR3 covers 16 residues. Trimming took 0 bases from V and 0 from J, leaving 9 bases between them. In DNA, the CDR3 is TGTGCCAGCAGCTTGGGGGGGGCTGCAACTAATGAAAAACTGTTTTTT. Amino acid sequence: CASSLGGAATNEKLFF. The variable domain in full, with the rest retrieved from reference TRBV5-4 and TRBJ1-4, is ETGVTQSPTHLIKTRGQQVTLRCSSQSGHNTVSWYQQALGQGPQFIFQYYREEENGRGNFPPRFSGLQFPNYSSELNVNALELDDSALYLCASSLGGAATNEKLFFGSGTQLSVL.

The rearrangement links TRBV7-6 to TRBJ2-3; 9 nucleotides line up with TRBD2. The germline gives CDR1 SGHVS, CDR2 FNYEAQ. V lost 1 base to trimming and J lost 3 bases; unmatched junction nucleotides: 5. This CDR3 has 16 amino acids. CDR3 nucleotide sequence: TGTGCCAGCAGCTTAGGGGTAGCGGGGGCGACAGATACGCAGTATTTT. This translates into CASSLGVAGATDTQYF.

This clone has just a few counts. The chain is built from TRBV7-6 and TRBJ2-2; D is unresolved. This CDR3 contains 14 residues. The V end was cut by 0 bases, the J end by 0 bases, with 2 bases between. Germline CDR1 and CDR2: SGHVS and FNYEAQ. The CDR3 sequence is CASSLASNTGELFF. The CDR3 DNA is TGTGCCAGCAGCTTAGCGTCGAACACCGGGGAGCTGTTTTTT.

V usage is TRBV28 and J usage is TRBJ2-3; D call uncertain. Germline CDR1 MDHEN, CDR2 SYDVKM. The CDR3 is made up of 17 amino acids. The germline V and J ends were trimmed by 2 bases and 2 bases, with 17 bases remaining between them. The CDR3 reads CASSLGTRSATTDTQYF. CDR3 DNA sequence: TGTGCCAGCAGTTTAGGTACCAGGTCGGCAACCACAGATACGCAGTATTTT.